This T cell receptor (beta chain) was captured in a study of T cell repertoires in cytomegalovirus infection. Background on the study: Matching HLA type, along with CMV infection, was indicated by public TCR beta signatures. Study-level points and caveats: HLA-C-restricted CMV-specific TCR beta clonotypes were dominant in the ex vivo response. People with CMV and the relevant HLA were identified by cumulative public TCR beta family frequency.

In its sample, this clonotype was seen a few times. Its antigen remains unidentified. With 0 bases clipped from V and 6 bases from J, the junction kept 6 bases outside the gene matches. The CDR3 loop spans 16 amino acids. Germline-derived CDR1 and CDR2 are WSHSY and SAAADI. TCRdb reprocessed the reads via MiXCR and lists one record per CDR3 protein. Of fewer than 1,000,000 distinct CDR3 sequences detected, 25% to 40% appear once; the ten largest clones hold 13%. The V call is TRBV10-2, the J call TRBJ2-2, with TRBD1 matching over 8 bases. The TCR was taken from a human donor in good health (CMV status not recorded). Some clones in this sample may be carry-over from other donors' samples. The material sequenced was cultured CD8+ T cells from PBMCs, taken from culture after CMV antigen stimulation. This CDR3 reads CASSESAQGAAGELFF. DNA of the CDR3: TGCGCCAGCAGTGAGTCGGCCCAGGGGGCAGCCGGGGAGCTGTTTTTT.